This T cell receptor beta chain was found in a study of cytomegalovirus exposure and HLA in healthy donors. Study-level findings and limits: Cytomegalovirus status was reportedly diagnosed by the classifier with high sensitivity and specificity. A later analysis found common viral pathogens apparently linked to several of the most significant clusters.

The PCR employed 60 Vbeta primers together with 13 Jbeta primers. Clones were sequenced by immunoSEQ multiplex PCR, and TCRdb holds only the in-frame ones, with some missing. There are 200,000 to 250,000 clones in the sample; more than 75% occur only once, and about 1.2% lies in the top ten. On this clone itself: The target antigen is unknown.

V lost 5 bases, J lost 8 bases, and 7 bases stayed unmatched. The CDR3 is made up of 15 amino acids. Germline-derived CDR1 and CDR2 are SGHRS and YFSETQ. This sequence originates from a human donor in good health. This sequence joins TRBV5-1 and TRBJ2-1; TRBD2 agrees at 13 bases. The sequenced sample consisted of PBMCs. The chain's CDR3 is CASSPGTSGIHEQFF. The CDR3 nucleotides are TGCGCCAGCAGTCCCGGGACTAGCGGGATCCATGAGCAGTTCTTC.